This TCR beta chain was obtained from a study of cytomegalovirus exposure and HLA in healthy donors. This CDR3 contains 13 residues. The germline V gene encodes CDR1 SGHNT and CDR2 YYREEE (reference sequence). V shed 4 bases and J shed 7 bases, with 12 bases lying between them. Both 60 Vbeta primers and 13 Jbeta primers went into the PCR. Assay: immunoSEQ multiplex PCR; the TCRdb copy retains only in-frame clones and omits some. The sample contains about 130,000 clones, about 85% of which appear only once. This clonotype was sampled from a boy under 18 in good health and CMV-seronegative. The V and J genes are TRBV5-4 and TRBJ1-5; unclear D gene. Material for sequencing was PBMCs. CDR3 nucleotides: TGTGCCAGCAGCGAGGCAGAAAAGCAGCCCCAGCATTTT. Protein: CASSEAEKQPQHF. Combining the CDR3 with reference TRBV5-4 and TRBJ1-5 gives the whole variable domain ETGVTQSPTHLIKTRGQQVTLRCSSQSGHNTVSWYQQALGQGPQFIFQYYREEENGRGNFPPRFSGLQFPNYSSELNVNALELDDSALYLCASSEAEKQPQHFGDGTRLSIL.